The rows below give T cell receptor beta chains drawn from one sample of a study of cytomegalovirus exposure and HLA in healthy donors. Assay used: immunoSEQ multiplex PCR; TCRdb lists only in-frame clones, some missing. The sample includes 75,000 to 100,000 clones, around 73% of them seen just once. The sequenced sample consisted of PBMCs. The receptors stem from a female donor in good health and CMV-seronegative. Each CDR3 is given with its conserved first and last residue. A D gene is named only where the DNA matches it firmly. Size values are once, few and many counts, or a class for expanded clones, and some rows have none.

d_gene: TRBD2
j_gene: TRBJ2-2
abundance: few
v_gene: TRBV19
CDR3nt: TGTGCCAGTAGTAGCGTAGCGGGAGTGAGCACCGGGGAGCTGTTTTTT
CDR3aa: CASSSVAGVSTGELFF

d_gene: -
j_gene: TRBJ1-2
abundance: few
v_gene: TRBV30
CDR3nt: TGTGCCTCAACAACCGGGAAAGAGAGCGCTGGCTACACCTTC
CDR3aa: CASTTGKESAGYTF

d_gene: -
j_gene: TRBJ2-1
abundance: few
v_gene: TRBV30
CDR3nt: TGTGCCTGGAGTGAATTCAACAGGCCCCCCTACAATGAGCAGTTCTTC
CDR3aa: CAWSEFNRPPYNEQFF

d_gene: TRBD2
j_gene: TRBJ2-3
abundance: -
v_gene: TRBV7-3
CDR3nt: TGTGCCAGCAGCGGGAGCGCCGGGGGGGATACGCAGTATTTT
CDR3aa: CASSGSAGGDTQYF

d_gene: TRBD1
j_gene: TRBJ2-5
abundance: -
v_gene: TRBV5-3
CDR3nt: TGTGCCAGAAGCTTTAGGGGGCGCAGGGAGACCCAGTACTTC
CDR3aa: CARSFRGRRETQYF

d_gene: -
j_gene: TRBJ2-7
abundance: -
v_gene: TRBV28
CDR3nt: TGTGCCAGCAGTTTAGGTGGCGGGTCCAACTACGAGCAGTACTTC
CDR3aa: CASSLGGGSNYEQYF

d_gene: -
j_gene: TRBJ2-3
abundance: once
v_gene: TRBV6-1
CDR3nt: TGTGCCAGCAGTGAAAGGGGGCGGGGGGATAGCACAGATACGCAGTATTTT
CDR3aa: CASSERGRGDSTDTQYF

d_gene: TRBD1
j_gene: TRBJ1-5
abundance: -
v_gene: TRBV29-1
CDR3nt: TGCAGCGTTGGGACCGGACAGGGTAGCAATCAGCCCCAGCATTTT
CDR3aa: CSVGTGQGSNQPQHF

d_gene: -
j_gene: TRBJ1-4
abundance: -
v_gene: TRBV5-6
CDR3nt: TGTGCCAGCAGCCCGAACACAGCAACTAATGAAAAACTGTTTTTT
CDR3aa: CASSPNTATNEKLFF

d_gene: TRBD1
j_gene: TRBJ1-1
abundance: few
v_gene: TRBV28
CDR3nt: TGTGCCAGCAGTTCGGGACAGGGGAGAACTGAAGCTTTCTTT
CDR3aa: CASSSGQGRTEAFF

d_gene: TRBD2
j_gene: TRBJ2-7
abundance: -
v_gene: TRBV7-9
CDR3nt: TGTGCCAGCAGCTTAGTGGGGAGGGGATCCTACGAGCAGTACTTC
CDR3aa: CASSLVGRGSYEQYF

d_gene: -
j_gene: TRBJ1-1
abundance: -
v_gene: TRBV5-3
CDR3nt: TGTGCCAGAAGCTTAAAACAGGGGAACACTGAAGCTTTCTTT
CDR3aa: CARSLKQGNTEAFF

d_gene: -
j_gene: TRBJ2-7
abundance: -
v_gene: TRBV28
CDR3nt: TGTGCCAGCAGTCAACAGGGCAAGCAGTACTTC
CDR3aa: CASSQQGKQYF

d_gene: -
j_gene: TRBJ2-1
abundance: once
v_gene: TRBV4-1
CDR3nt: TGCGCCAGCAGCCAAGTTCGCCTAGTTAGAGGCGATGAGCAGTTCTTC
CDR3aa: CASSQVRLVRGDEQFF

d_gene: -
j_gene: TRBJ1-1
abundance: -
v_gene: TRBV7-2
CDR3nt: TGTGCCAGCAGCTTAGCGCCAGGGGCAAACACTGAAGCTTTCTTT
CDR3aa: CASSLAPGANTEAFF

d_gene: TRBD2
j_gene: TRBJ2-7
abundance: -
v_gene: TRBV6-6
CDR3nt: TGTGCCAGCAGCCTAGCGGGGGGCTCCTACGAGCAGTACTTC
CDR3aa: CASSLAGGSYEQYF

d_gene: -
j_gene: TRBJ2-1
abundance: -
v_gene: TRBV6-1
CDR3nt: TGTGCCAGCATCGAACGGGGGAGGGGGAACAATGAGCAGTTCTTC
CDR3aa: CASIERGRGNNEQFF

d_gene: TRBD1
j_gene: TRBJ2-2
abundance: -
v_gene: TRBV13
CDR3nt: TGTGCCAGCAGCTCCGACAGGGAGTACAGCGGGGAGCTGTTTTTT
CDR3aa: CASSSDREYSGELFF

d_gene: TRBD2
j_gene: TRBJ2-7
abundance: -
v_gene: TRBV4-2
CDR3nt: TGTGCCAGCAGTTATACCGGGACTAGCTCCTACGAGCAGTACTTC
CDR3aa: CASSYTGTSSYEQYF

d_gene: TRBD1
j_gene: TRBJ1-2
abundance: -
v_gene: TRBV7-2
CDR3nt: TGTGCCAGCAGCTCCGGACAGGCCTACACCTTC
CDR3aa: CASSSGQAYTF